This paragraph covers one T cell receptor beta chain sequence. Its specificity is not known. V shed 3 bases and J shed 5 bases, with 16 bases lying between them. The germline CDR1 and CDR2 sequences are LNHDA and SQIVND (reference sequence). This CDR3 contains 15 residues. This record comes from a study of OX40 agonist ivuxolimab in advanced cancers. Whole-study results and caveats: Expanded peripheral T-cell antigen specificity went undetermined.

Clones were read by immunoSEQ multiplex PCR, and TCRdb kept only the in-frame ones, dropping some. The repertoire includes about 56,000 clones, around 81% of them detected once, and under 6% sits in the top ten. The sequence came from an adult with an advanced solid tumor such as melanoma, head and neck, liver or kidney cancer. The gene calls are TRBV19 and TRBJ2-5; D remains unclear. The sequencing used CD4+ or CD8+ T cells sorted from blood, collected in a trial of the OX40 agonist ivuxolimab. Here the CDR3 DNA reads TGTGCCAGTAGTATCATAGTAAACGCGGCGGAGACCCAGTACTTC. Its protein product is CASSIIVNAAETQYF. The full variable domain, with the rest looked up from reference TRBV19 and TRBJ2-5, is DGGITQSPKYLFRKEGQNVTLSCEQNLNHDAMYWYRQDPGQGLRLIYYSQIVNDFQKGDIAEGYSVSREKKESFPLTVTSAQKNPTAFYLCASSIIVNAAETQYFGPGTRLLVL.